This section outlines one T cell receptor (beta chain) sequence together with its context. Its matching antigen is unknown. With a J-beta primer mix and a sample-barcoded 5' primer, a second PCR ran about 7 to 12 cycles. All cDNA molecules were each tagged by a template-switch adaptor with 12 random nucleotides. Each CDR3 protein is one row after TCRdb ran MiXCR on the 5' RACE reads. The sample records about 1.4 million distinct CDR3 sequences, approximately 60% being singletons. Total RNA was extracted at no less than 6 micrograms per sample. The sample belongs to a study of blood T cells in healthy people across ages. The V segment lost 5 bases and the J segment 5 bases; nucleotides outside the gene matches: 12. The V gene's germline CDR1 is MNHNY and CDR2 SVGAGI (reference sequence). CDR3 length equals 15 residues. Study conclusions and caveats: Observed TCR beta diversity per million T cells went down as age went up. This fall followed a roughly linear course with age. From one million sequenced T cells, diversity estimates were lower bounds.

The source material was blood. The chain employs TRBV6-6 and TRBJ2-7, with TRBD2 matching over 7 bases. The receptor was isolated from a man aged 18 to 35 in good health. The chain's CDR3 is CASSAGSGGRDEQYF. In DNA form, the CDR3 reads TGTGCCAGCAGTGCGGGTTCGGGGGGTCGGGACGAGCAGTACTTC.